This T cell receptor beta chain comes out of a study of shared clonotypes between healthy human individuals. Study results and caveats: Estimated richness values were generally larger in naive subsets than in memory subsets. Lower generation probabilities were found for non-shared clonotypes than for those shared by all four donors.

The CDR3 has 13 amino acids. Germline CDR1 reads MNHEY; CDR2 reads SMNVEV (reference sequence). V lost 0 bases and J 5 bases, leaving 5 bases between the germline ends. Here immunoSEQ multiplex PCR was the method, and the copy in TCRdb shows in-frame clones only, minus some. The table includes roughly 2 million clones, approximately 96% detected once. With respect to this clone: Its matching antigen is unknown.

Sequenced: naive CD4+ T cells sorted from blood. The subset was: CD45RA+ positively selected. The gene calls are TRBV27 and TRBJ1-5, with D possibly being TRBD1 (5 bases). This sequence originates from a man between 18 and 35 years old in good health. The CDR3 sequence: CASSLSGDQPQHF. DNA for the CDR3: TGTGCCAGCAGTTTATCGGGGGATCAGCCCCAGCATTTT.